The rows below give T cell receptor beta chains drawn from one sample of a study of relationships among human T cell subsets. TCRdb independently ran MiXCR on the multiplex PCR reads; one entry per CDR3 protein. The sample holds about 13,000 distinct CDR3 sequences; approximately 67% are singletons and the top ten take less than 35%. The material sequenced was CD4+ Th1 cells sorted from blood. The receptor set was obtained from a man aged 35 to 55 in good health. Each CDR3 is given with its conserved first and last residue.

>TRBV11-3|TRBJ2-3
CASSLDGLTDTQYF
>TRBV28|TRBJ1-1
CASSPAGLNTEAFF
>TRBV28|TRBJ2-7
CASLSGSSYEQYF
>TRBV27|TRBJ2-7
CASSPTGTGGHEQYF
>TRBV5-1|TRBJ2-5
CASSFPQAGQETQYF
>TRBV28|TRBJ2-3
CASSLPDAERTDTQYF
>TRBV12-3/TRBV12-4|TRBJ2-1
CASSFSGSSNEQFF
>TRBV27|TRBJ2-1
CASTLRGGAVHQFF
>TRBV11-2|TRBJ2-3
CASSLLTQGSDTQYF
>TRBV11-2|TRBJ2-7
CASSRDRFYEQYF
>TRBV30|TRBJ1-2
CAWTFAGSGGYTF
>TRBV29-1|TRBJ2-5
CSVEGRGETQYF